This TCR beta chain was captured by sequencing in a study of cytomegalovirus exposure and HLA in healthy donors. About the research overall: Earlier, 110 million or so unique TCR beta sequences were recovered from 200 million or so T cells by an analysis.

Each donor's status was that of a healthy bone marrow donor. With 60 Vbeta and 13 Jbeta primers, the PCR was carried out. The table came from immunoSEQ multiplex PCR; TCRdb's copy has only in-frame clones and leaves some out. The table lists 130,000 to 150,000 clones, around three quarters of them singletons. This CDR3 comprises 18 residues. Looked up from germline, CDR1 is SEHNR and CDR2 is FQNEAQ (reference sequence). Trimming at V came to 1 base and at J to 5 bases, leaving 14 bases not matched to a gene. Broader study findings: The sole available immune exposure information was CMV serostatus. A few V segments could not be told apart, such as TRBV6-2 and TRBV6-3, and were left out.

Concerning this clone: The antigen is undetermined.

The source of this sequence is a man aged 40-49 years in good health and CMV-seropositive. The sequenced sample consisted of PBMCs. V and J are TRBV7-9 and TRBJ2-7; TRBD2 agrees at 10 bases. The CDR3 protein is CASSLGGPSSGRVHEQYF. The CDR3 DNA follows: TGTGCCAGCAGCTTAGGGGGCCCTTCCAGCGGGAGGGTTCACGAGCAGTACTTC.